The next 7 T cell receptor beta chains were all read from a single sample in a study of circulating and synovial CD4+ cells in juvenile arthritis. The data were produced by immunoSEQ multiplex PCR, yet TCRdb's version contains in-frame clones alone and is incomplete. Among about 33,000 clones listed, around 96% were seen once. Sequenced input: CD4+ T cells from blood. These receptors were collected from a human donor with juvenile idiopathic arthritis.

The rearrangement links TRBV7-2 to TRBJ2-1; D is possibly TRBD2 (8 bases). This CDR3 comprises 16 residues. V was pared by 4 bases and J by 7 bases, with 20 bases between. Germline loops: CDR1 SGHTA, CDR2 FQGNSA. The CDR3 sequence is CASSSRTGAGVNEQFF. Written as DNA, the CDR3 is TGTGCCAGCAGCTCTCGGACAGGAGCGGGGGTAAATGAGCAGTTCTTC.

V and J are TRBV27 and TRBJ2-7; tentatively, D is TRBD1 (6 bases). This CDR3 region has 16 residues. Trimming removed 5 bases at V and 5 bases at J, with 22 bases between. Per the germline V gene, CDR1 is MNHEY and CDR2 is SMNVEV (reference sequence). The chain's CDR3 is CASSPYSGTKGDEQYF. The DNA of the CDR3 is TGTGCCAGCAGTCCCTACTCCGGGACAAAGGGGGACGAGCAGTACTTC.

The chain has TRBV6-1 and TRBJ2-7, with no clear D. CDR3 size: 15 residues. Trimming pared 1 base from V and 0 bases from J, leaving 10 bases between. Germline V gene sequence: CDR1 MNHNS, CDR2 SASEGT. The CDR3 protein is CASSEGRGLSYEQYF. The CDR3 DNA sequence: TGTGCCAGCAGTGAAGGCAGAGGCCTCTCCTACGAGCAGTACTTC.

CDR3 amino acids: CASSLQTASGTRTYEQYF. As DNA, the CDR3 is TGTGCCAGCAGTTTACAAACAGCGAGCGGTACCAGGACTTACGAGCAGTACTTC. This rearrangement joins TRBV27 to TRBJ2-7; tentatively, D is TRBD2 (5 bases). The CDR3 extends over 18 amino acids. The V gene lost 2 bases and the J gene lost 4 bases, with 24 bases spanning the gap. Germline V gene data show CDR1 as MNHEY and CDR2 as SMNVEV (reference sequence).

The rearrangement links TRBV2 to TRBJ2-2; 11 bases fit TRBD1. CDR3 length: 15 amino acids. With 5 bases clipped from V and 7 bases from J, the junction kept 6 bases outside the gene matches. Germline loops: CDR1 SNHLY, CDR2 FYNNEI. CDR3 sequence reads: CASSPDRGRVGELFF. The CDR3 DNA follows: TGTGCCAGCAGTCCGGACAGGGGGCGCGTCGGGGAGCTGTTTTTT.

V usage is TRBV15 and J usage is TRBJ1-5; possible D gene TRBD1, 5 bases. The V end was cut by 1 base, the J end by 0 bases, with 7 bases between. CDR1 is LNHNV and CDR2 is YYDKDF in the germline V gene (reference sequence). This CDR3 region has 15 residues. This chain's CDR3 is CATSRAGGSNQPQHF. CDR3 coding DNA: TGTGCCACCAGCAGAGCGGGGGGTAGCAATCAGCCCCAGCATTTT.

The CDR3 nucleotides read TGTGCCAGCTCACTAATGAGGTTCACAGATACGCAGTATTTT. It encodes CASSLMRFTDTQYF. The rearrangement links TRBV18 to TRBJ2-3; D is undetermined. Trimming left V 4 bases short and J 2 bases short, with 10 bases between. Germline lookup yields CDR1 KGHSH and CDR2 LQKENI. The CDR3 totals 14 residues.